Below are 11 T cell receptor beta chains sequenced from a single sample in a study of blood T cell repertoires in COVID-19. Generated by immunoSEQ multiplex PCR, the TCRdb table keeps only in-frame clones and is missing some. There are 150,000 to 170,000 clones in the sample; roughly four fifths occur only once, and around 10% lies in the top ten. Sequenced sample: peripheral blood. The source is a woman aged 60-75 years with COVID-19, enrolled during active disease.

V usage is TRBV6-5 and J usage is TRBJ1-5; 8 bases are shared with TRBD1. The germline gives CDR1 MNHEY, CDR2 SVGAGI. Losses at the gene ends were 5 bases for V and 4 bases for J; bases not matched to a gene: 7. There are 15 residues in the CDR3. The CDR3 sequence: CASSLGQGRNQPQHF. The CDR3 DNA follows: TGTGCCAGCAGTCTTGGACAGGGTCGGAATCAGCCCCAGCATTTT.

The chain combines TRBV9 with TRBJ2-7, with a tentative D call TRBD2 (6 bases). The CDR3 totals 12 residues. Germline V CDR1 and CDR2: SGDLS, YYNGEE. Trimming took 3 bases from V and 6 from J, leaving 10 bases between them. DNA for the CDR3: TGTGCCAGCAGCGCCGTGGGGGGCGAGCAGTACTTC. Translated, it gives CASSAVGGEQYF.

The genes are TRBV7-8 and TRBJ1-1; the D is unclear. V lost 1 base to trimming and J lost 4 bases, with 4 bases between them. Looked up from germline, CDR1 is SGHVS and CDR2 is FQNEAQ. This CDR3 spans 12 amino acids. CDR3 sequence (DNA): TGTGCCAGCAGCTTAGACGGCACTGAAGCTTTCTTT. This codes for CASSLDGTEAFF.

The CDR3 DNA is TGTGCCAGCAGTTCGGGACACAGCAATCAGCCCCAGCATTTT. It encodes CASSSGHSNQPQHF. The gene calls are TRBV28 and TRBJ1-5; possible D gene TRBD1, 6 bases. CDR3 length: 14 residues. Trimming shortened V by 4 bases and J by 1 base, and 8 bases separated the two germline ends. From germline, CDR1 is MDHEN and CDR2 SYDVKM.

The genes are TRBV6-6 and TRBJ1-6; D unclear. The V gene lost 10 bases and the J gene lost 4 bases, with 11 bases spanning the gap. This CDR3 has 13 residues. The germline CDR1 and CDR2 sequences are MNHNY and SVGAGI (reference sequence). The CDR3 DNA is TGTGCCACCACGGACTTTTATAATTCACCCCTCCACTTT. Amino acids: CATTDFYNSPLHF.

J is TRBJ1-1 and V is TRBV6-5, with a weak D call TRBD1 (5 bases). Germline V gene lookup returns CDR1 MNHEY and CDR2 SVGAGI. CDR3 length: 16 residues. Trimming took 2 bases from V and 6 from J, leaving 19 bases between them. The CDR3 reads CASSYRGTSLEAEAFF. Written as DNA, the CDR3 is TGTGCCAGCAGTTACCGGGGGACTTCCTTGGAAGCTGAAGCTTTCTTT.

The rearrangement links TRBV25-1 to TRBJ1-3; D not resolved. V lost 6 bases, J lost 0 bases, and 6 bases lay in between. Germline-derived CDR1 and CDR2 are MGHDK and SYGVNS. This CDR3 region has 13 residues. CDR3 protein: CASRRSSGNTIYF. The DNA for the CDR3 is TGTGCCAGCAGGAGATCCTCTGGAAACACCATATATTTT.

This chain joins TRBV5-1 and TRBJ1-2; 8 nucleotides align to TRBD1. CDR3 length: 15 residues. Germline loops: CDR1 SGHRS, CDR2 YFSETQ. Trimming took 3 bases from V and 9 from J; bases not matched to a gene: 13. The CDR3 DNA sequence: TGCGCCAGCAGCTCCGGAGGGACAGGCGTAGGGAGCTACACCTTC. Its protein is CASSSGGTGVGSYTF.

This clone has only one observation. The CDR3 DNA is TGTGCCAGCAGTGATCTAGGCGGGGTGCGGAACAATGAGCAGTTCTTC. Its protein product is CASSDLGGVRNNEQFF. This chain connects TRBV6-1 to TRBJ2-1, with D possibly matching TRBD2 (6 bases). The V end was cut by 3 bases, the J end by 5 bases, with 17 bases between. This CDR3 region has 16 residues. Germline assignment: CDR1 MNHNS and CDR2 SASEGT.

The chain is built from TRBV10-2 and TRBJ1-6, with D unresolved. CDR3 length: 13 amino acids. CDR1 and CDR2 (germline): WSHSY, SAAADI. Trimming stripped 10 bases from V and 0 bases from J, with 7 bases between. As DNA, the CDR3 is TGCGCCATCCGGAGCTCCTATAATTCACCCCTCCACTTT. It is translated as CAIRSSYNSPLHF.

This clone has a single count. The chain recombines TRBV7-6 with TRBJ2-6, with TRBD2 identical over 8 bases. The CDR3 contains 16 residues. Germline loops: CDR1 SGHVS, CDR2 FNYEAQ. V dropped 5 bases and J dropped 0; count of bases not matched to a gene: 3. The CDR3 region has the DNA TGTGCCAGCAGCCCCCGGGGGGGCTCTGGGGCCAACGTCCTGACTTTC. Residues: CASSPRGGSGANVLTF.